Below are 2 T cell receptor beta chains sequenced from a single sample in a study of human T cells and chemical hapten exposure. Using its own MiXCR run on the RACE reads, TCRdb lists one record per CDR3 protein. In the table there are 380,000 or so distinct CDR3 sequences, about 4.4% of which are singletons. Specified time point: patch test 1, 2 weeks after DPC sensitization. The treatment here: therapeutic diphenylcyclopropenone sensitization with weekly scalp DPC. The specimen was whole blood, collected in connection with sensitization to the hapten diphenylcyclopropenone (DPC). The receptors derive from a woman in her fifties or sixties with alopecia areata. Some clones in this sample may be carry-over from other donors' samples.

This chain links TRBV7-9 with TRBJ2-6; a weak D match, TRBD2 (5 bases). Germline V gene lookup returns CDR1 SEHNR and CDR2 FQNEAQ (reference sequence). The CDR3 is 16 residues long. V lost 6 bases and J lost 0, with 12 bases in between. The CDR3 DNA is TGTGCCAGCAGGCCCCCTAGCAGCTCTGGGGCCAACGTCCTGACTTTC. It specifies CASRPPSSSGANVLTF.

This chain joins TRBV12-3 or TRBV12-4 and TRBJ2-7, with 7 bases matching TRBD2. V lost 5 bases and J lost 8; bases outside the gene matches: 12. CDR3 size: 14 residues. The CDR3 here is CASSPAVGGEKQYF. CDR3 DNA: TGTGCCAGCAGTCCCGCCGTTGGGGGGGAGAAGCAGTACTTC.